The entry that follows covers one TCR beta chain sequence. The antigen is not known. This record belongs to a study of graft-versus-host responses after intestinal transplantation. The wider study: Every transplant recipient was induced with anti-thymocyte globulin, then maintained on tacrolimus and steroids for roughly 3 years.

TCRdb's copy holds only in-frame clones and misses some; the assay was immunoSEQ multiplex PCR. The sample includes 20,000 to 30,000 clones, less than 90% of them seen just once. The CDR3 is made up of 14 amino acids. Per germline, CDR1 KGHSH and CDR2 LQKENI. Trimming left V 2 bases short and J 4 bases short, with 12 bases between. Regarding the study as a whole: There were GvH clones found in recipient marrow, and some of them appeared first in ileum or blood. Those patients showing graft-donor T cell macrochimerism displayed high graft-versus-host to host-versus-graft clonal ratios in allografts. Circulating GvH clones peaking coincided with falling HvG clones soon after transplant.

Sequences were derived from PBMCs, sampled around 28 days after intestinal transplant. This chain joins TRBV18 and TRBJ2-7; D is perhaps TRBD1 or TRBD2 (5 bases each). The sequence derives from a human patient who received an intestinal transplant, so some T cells may come from the graft donor. The DNA for the CDR3 is TGTGCCAGCTCACCATCCCAGGGAGAGTACGAGCAGTACTTC. Protein: CASSPSQGEYEQYF.